Listed below are T cell receptor beta chains from one sample, sequenced in a study of blood T cells in healthy people across ages. TCRdb fed the 5' RACE reads into MiXCR, producing one record per CDR3 protein. Among under 1,100,000 distinct CDR3 sequences listed, 20% to 25% were seen once. The sample was also linked to a second study, of T cells of mothers and their children.

The sample consisted of blood. The receptor set was obtained from a girl aged 2-9 years in good health. Each CDR3 is given with its conserved first and last residue. A D gene is named only where the DNA matches it firmly. Only part of the rows carry a size: once, few, many, or a class if the clone is expanded.

CDR3 length,D gene,clone size,V gene,J gene,CDR3 DNA,CDR3 protein
16,TRBD2,few,TRBV9,TRBJ2-5,TGTGCCAGCAGTGAAAGGGGCGGGGGGCTTGGGGAGACCCAGTACTTC,CASSERGGGLGETQYF
14,NA,NA,TRBV20-1,TRBJ2-3,TGCAGTGCTAGCGCGAAAGCGGGCACAGATACGCAGTATTTT,CSASAKAGTDTQYF
16,NA,NA,TRBV20-1,TRBJ2-7,TGCAGTGCTAGAGATAGTCGAGTAGCCCTCTATACCGAGCAGTACTTC,CSARDSRVALYTEQYF
13,TRBD1,NA,TRBV12-5,TRBJ1-4,TGTGCTAGTGGTTTGGAGGGGGCTAGGAAACTGTTTTTT,CASGLEGARKLFF
15,TRBD1,NA,TRBV28,TRBJ2-7,TGTGCCAGCTTGGCTACAGGGGGTTTATTCTACGAGCAGTACTTC,CASLATGGLFYEQYF
12,NA,few,TRBV6-5,TRBJ2-7,TGTGCCAGCTCAATCGGAGGGGGCGAGCAGTACTTC,CASSIGGGEQYF
14,TRBD2,NA,TRBV9,TRBJ2-1,TGTGCCAGCTCTCCTTGGCTAGCGGGCAATGAGCAGTTCTTC,CASSPWLAGNEQFF
16,NA,few,TRBV12-3/TRBV12-4,TRBJ1-6,TGTGCCAGCAGTTTAACAGGGCCCTCCTATAATTCACCCCTCCACTTT,CASSLTGPSYNSPLHF
15,TRBD2,NA,TRBV7-2,TRBJ2-5,TGTGCCAGCAGCCGGACTAGCGGCGACTGGGAGACCCAGTACTTC,CASSRTSGDWETQYF
15,NA,once,TRBV10-3,TRBJ1-6,TGTGCCATCAGTGAGCTTCGGGACACGAATTCACCCCTCCACTTT,CAISELRDTNSPLHF
12,TRBD1,NA,TRBV29-1,TRBJ1-1,TGCAGCGTTGGGGACTTTGACAGGGGAGCTTTCTTT,CSVGDFDRGAFF
13,NA,few,TRBV10-3,TRBJ2-7,TGTGCCCACTCCTCCCGGGAGCCCTACGAGCAGTACTTC,CAHSSREPYEQYF
15,TRBD1,few,TRBV19,TRBJ2-1,TGTGCCAGTAGCAGGGACGGGACAGGGTACAATGAGCAGTTCTTC,CASSRDGTGYNEQFF
14,TRBD1,few,TRBV12-3/TRBV12-4,TRBJ1-4,TGTGCCAGCAGTAGGGACAGACGAAATGAAAAACTGTTTTTT,CASSRDRRNEKLFF
15,NA,few,TRBV12-3/TRBV12-4,TRBJ2-5,TGTGCCAGCACTCGCGTGGGAGGTTACCAAGAGACCCAGTACTTC,CASTRVGGYQETQYF
15,NA,few,TRBV7-3,TRBJ2-6,TGTGCCAGCAGCTTAGGTCGCCCCGGGGCCAACGTCCTGACTTTC,CASSLGRPGANVLTF
13,NA,NA,TRBV28,TRBJ1-2,TGTGCCAGCACCACCCTCAGAGACTATGGCTACACCTTC,CASTTLRDYGYTF
13,NA,NA,TRBV15,TRBJ2-5,TGTGCCACCAGCCAAAATCTCTTAGAGACCCAGTACTTC,CATSQNLLETQYF
13,NA,NA,TRBV7-3,TRBJ2-2,TGTGCCAGCTCGGGTATTTTCACCGGGGAGCTGTTTTTT,CASSGIFTGELFF
14,NA,NA,TRBV20-1,TRBJ1-5,TGCAGTGCTAGATCCGCCGCAGTTTATCAGCCCCAGCATTTT,CSARSAAVYQPQHF
18,NA,few,TRBV9,TRBJ2-2,TGTGCCAGCAGCGTAGCGGGGCTGGGCAGGGACTACACCGGGGAGCTGTTTTTT,CASSVAGLGRDYTGELFF
11,NA,few,TRBV20-1,TRBJ1-2,TGCAGTGCTAGAATTTTAACTGGCTACACCTTC,CSARILTGYTF
11,NA,NA,TRBV3-1,TRBJ1-1,TGTGCCAGCAGCCGTAAGCAGGAAGCTTTCTTT,CASSRKQEAFF
19,NA,few,TRBV7-2,TRBJ2-6,TGTGCCAGCAGCCATGGAAGGGACACGTTTCTCTCTGGGGCCAACGTCCTGACTTTC,CASSHGRDTFLSGANVLTF
16,NA,few,TRBV5-1,TRBJ2-1,TGCGCCAGCAGTGTTGTGGGGGACCCTTCCTACAATGAGCAGTTCTTC,CASSVVGDPSYNEQFF
19,TRBD1,NA,TRBV9,TRBJ1-2,TGTGCCAGCAGCGTCCGCGAGGGGGGGACAGGGGCCCCAGGGTATGGCTACACCTTC,CASSVREGGTGAPGYGYTF
17,TRBD1,NA,TRBV10-3,TRBJ2-1,TGTGCCATCAGTGAGTCGACACGGGACAGGGAGTCCAATGAGCAGTTCTTC,CAISESTRDRESNEQFF
13,NA,NA,TRBV5-1,TRBJ2-7,TGCGCCAGCAGCTTGGGACAGCGCTACGAGCAGTACTTC,CASSLGQRYEQYF
17,NA,NA,TRBV2,TRBJ2-6,TGTGCCAGCAGTGACTCAAGTATACCATCTGGGGCCAACGTCCTGACTTTC,CASSDSSIPSGANVLTF
16,NA,few,TRBV7-7,TRBJ2-5,TGTGCTAGCAGCTTAAAAGGTCTCAGGGGACGAGAGACCCAGTACTTC,CASSLKGLRGRETQYF
15,NA,few,TRBV27,TRBJ2-1,TGTGCCAGCAGTTATGAGGGATTGTCCTACAATGAGCAGTTCTTC,CASSYEGLSYNEQFF
16,TRBD2,NA,TRBV11-2,TRBJ2-3,TGTGCCAGCAGCTTAGTCGCTAGCGGGACGGCAGATACGCAGTATTTT,CASSLVASGTADTQYF
14,NA,few,TRBV7-9,TRBJ2-1,TGTGCCATCGTCGTGGCGGAACTCTACAATGAGCAGTTCTTC,CAIVVAELYNEQFF
15,NA,few,TRBV10-1,TRBJ2-3,TGCGCCAGCAGTGAGGCCATAACTAGCACAGATACGCAGTATTTT,CASSEAITSTDTQYF
13,NA,NA,TRBV20-1,TRBJ1-2,TGCAGTGCTAGAGTTGAGGAGAACTATGGCTACACCTTC,CSARVEENYGYTF
19,NA,few,TRBV4-2,TRBJ2-7,TGTGCCAGCAGCCAAGATCTCTCAAAAGGGACTCTTCTATCCTACGAGCAGTACTTC,CASSQDLSKGTLLSYEQYF
15,TRBD2,NA,TRBV20-1,TRBJ2-3,TGCAGTGCGGTTCGACTAGCGGGGGGTCGGGATACGCAGTATTTT,CSAVRLAGGRDTQYF
12,NA,NA,TRBV29-1,TRBJ1-2,TGCAGCGTTGATAGGGCCCTATATCGCTACACCTTC,CSVDRALYRYTF
17,NA,NA,TRBV25-1,TRBJ2-7,TGTGCCAGCAGTGAAGGCAGGGCGAAAGCAGGACCCTACGAGCAGTACTTC,CASSEGRAKAGPYEQYF
14,NA,NA,TRBV29-1,TRBJ1-1,TGCAGCGTTGTTTTGGCGGATCTGAACACTGAAGCTTTCTTT,CSVVLADLNTEAFF
14,NA,many,TRBV10-3,TRBJ2-7,TGTGCCATCAGTGCTCCGGACACCCCCTACGAGCAGTACTTC,CAISAPDTPYEQYF
13,NA,NA,TRBV6-5,TRBJ1-1,TGTGCCGGCAGTTACTCACAGAACACTGAAGCTTTCTTT,CAGSYSQNTEAFF
15,NA,few,TRBV7-2,TRBJ2-5,TGTGCCAGCAGCTCACTCCCGGGGGCCCCAGAGACCCAGTACTTC,CASSSLPGAPETQYF
15,TRBD1,once,TRBV29-1,TRBJ1-1,TGCAGCGTCCCGGGACAGGGCCAAGGGGACACTGAAGCTTTCTTT,CSVPGQGQGDTEAFF
13,NA,few,TRBV7-2,TRBJ2-1,TGTGCCAGCAGCTTTCAACCTAACAATGAGCAGTTCTTC,CASSFQPNNEQFF
14,TRBD2,NA,TRBV20-1,TRBJ2-7,TGCAGTGCTCATCCTAGCGGGAGGACCTACGAGCAGTACTTC,CSAHPSGRTYEQYF
18,NA,NA,TRBV28,TRBJ1-5,TGTGCCAGCAGTTTACTCCGATTCTCCGGGTCTACTAATCAGCCCCAGCATTTT,CASSLLRFSGSTNQPQHF
13,TRBD2,few,TRBV29-1,TRBJ2-1,TGCAGCGGGGGACTAGCGGGACCGGATGAGCAGTTCTTC,CSGGLAGPDEQFF
15,NA,NA,TRBV9,TRBJ2-7,TGTGCCAGCAGCGTGTCCGGGAACGCGGTATACGAGCAGTACTTC,CASSVSGNAVYEQYF
15,TRBD2,NA,TRBV6-1,TRBJ2-3,TGTGCCAGCTTGATCAGCGGGGGGAGCACAGATACGCAGTATTTT,CASLISGGSTDTQYF
13,NA,few,TRBV5-1,TRBJ2-7,TGCGCCAGCAGCTACAGGGCCAAGTACGAGCAGTACTTC,CASSYRAKYEQYF
14,NA,NA,TRBV12-3/TRBV12-4,TRBJ2-7,TGTGCCAGCAGTTTATGGGCCGGTGCTGGGGAGCAGTACTTC,CASSLWAGAGEQYF
18,NA,NA,TRBV10-3,TRBJ2-3,TGTGCCATCAGTGAGACGTTCCAACTTAGCGGTTACACAGATACGCAGTATTTT,CAISETFQLSGYTDTQYF
15,TRBD2,NA,TRBV20-1,TRBJ2-1,TGCAGTGCTAGAGTCCCTAGCGGGGGGGCCAATGAGCAGTTCTTC,CSARVPSGGANEQFF
16,TRBD2,NA,TRBV2,TRBJ2-3,TGTGCCAGCAGTGAATCGAGCGGGGGGCCGATAGATACGCGGTATTTT,CASSESSGGPIDTRYF